A selection of T cell receptor beta chains follows, all from one sample in a study of identical twins. TCRdb re-derived calls from the 5' RACE reads in MiXCR, one entry per CDR3 protein. The profile shows about 530,000 distinct CDR3 sequences, 13% to 15% of them singletons. Separately, the same data were catalogued under a study of yellow fever vaccine responses in identical twins.

The sequenced material came from CD4+ T cells sorted from blood. Source of these receptors: a woman aged 18-29 years in good health. Both conserved end residues are part of each CDR3. The order of the fields is V gene, J gene, clone size, D gene, CDR3 DNA, CDR3 protein. A D gene is named only where the DNA matches it firmly. Expanded clones get a size class; other rows say once, few or many, or leave the size out.

V: TRBV12-3/TRBV12-4; J: TRBJ2-7; size: few; D: TRBD1; DNA: TGTGCCAGCAGTTCCCCGGGACAGGGGGCTTACGAGCAGTACTTC; CDR3: CASSSPGQGAYEQYF
V: TRBV28; J: TRBJ1-1; size: -; D: TRBD1; DNA: TGTGCCAGCAGTTTTTGGGACAGGGAAGCTTTCTTT; CDR3: CASSFWDREAFF
V: TRBV6-1; J: TRBJ2-1; size: many; D: TRBD2; DNA: TGTGCCAGCAACCCGGGGACTAGCGATAATGAGCAGTTCTTC; CDR3: CASNPGTSDNEQFF
V: TRBV6-1; J: TRBJ2-1; size: -; D: -; DNA: TGTGCCAGCAGTGAGCGGCTTGAGCAGTTCTTC; CDR3: CASSERLEQFF
V: TRBV5-1; J: TRBJ2-5; size: few; D: TRBD1; DNA: TGCGCCAGCAGCTTGGCCATGGGACAGCAAGAGACCCAGTACTTC; CDR3: CASSLAMGQQETQYF
V: TRBV20-1; J: TRBJ2-2; size: few; D: TRBD2; DNA: TGCAGTGCTAGTCCCTTCCGTGCGGGAGCCGGGGAGCTGTTTTTT; CDR3: CSASPFRAGAGELFF
V: TRBV6-2/TRBV6-3; J: TRBJ2-5; size: -; D: -; DNA: TGTGCCAGCAGCCTAGGACGGACAGACGTTGACCAAGAGACCCAGTACTTC; CDR3: CASSLGRTDVDQETQYF
V: TRBV24-1; J: TRBJ2-7; size: -; D: -; DNA: TGTGCCACCAGTGATAAGGGCTACGAGCAGTACTTC; CDR3: CATSDKGYEQYF
V: TRBV6-4; J: TRBJ1-5; size: few; D: -; DNA: TGTGCCAGCAGTGAAAGCGGAGGGGGGCCCCAGCATTTT; CDR3: CASSESGGGPQHF
V: TRBV7-3; J: TRBJ2-5; size: once; D: TRBD1; DNA: TGTGCCAGCAGCTCGGGACAGGGAAGTTTTGAGACCCAGTACTTC; CDR3: CASSSGQGSFETQYF
V: TRBV7-9; J: TRBJ1-2; size: few; D: -; DNA: TGTGCCAGCAGCCATGGACAGCTTGAGGTTGGCTATGGCTACACCTTC; CDR3: CASSHGQLEVGYGYTF
V: TRBV10-2; J: TRBJ2-3; size: -; D: -; DNA: TGCGCCAGCAGTGAGTGGGGGCGGTCTAGCACAGATACGCAGTATTTT; CDR3: CASSEWGRSSTDTQYF
V: TRBV29-1; J: TRBJ2-3; size: few; D: TRBD2; DNA: TGCAGCGTTGACCTAGCGGAAAGCACAGATACGCAGTATTTT; CDR3: CSVDLAESTDTQYF
V: TRBV5-1; J: TRBJ1-2; size: few; D: -; DNA: TGCGCCAGCAGCTTGGACAGGGTAAAGGGCTACACCTTC; CDR3: CASSLDRVKGYTF
V: TRBV6-5; J: TRBJ1-1; size: few; D: TRBD1; DNA: TGTGCCAGCAGTTCAGGGGGTAGGGCTGAAGCTTTCTTT; CDR3: CASSSGGRAEAFF
V: TRBV20-1; J: TRBJ1-1; size: -; D: -; DNA: TGCAGTGTCCCCGCACGGGACACTGAAGCTTTCTTT; CDR3: CSVPARDTEAFF